The present TCR beta chain was sequenced within a study of cytomegalovirus exposure and HLA in healthy donors. Study observations and caveats: What a later analysis showed was that several of the most significant clusters appeared linked to common viral pathogens.

Concerning this clone itself: Its matching antigen is unknown.

Trimming cost V 0 bases and J 6 bases, with 9 bases left between them. Germline V CDR1 and CDR2: SGHDN, FVKESK. CDR3 length: 13 residues. The PCR had 60 Vbeta and 13 Jbeta primers. The repertoire was sequenced with immunoSEQ multiplex PCR; TCRdb's copy has only in-frame clones and lacks some. The table has about 98,000 clones, roughly 80% seen once; the top ten hold 16%. The genes are TRBV14 and TRBJ2-7, with D uncertain. This sequence was found in a man aged 60-69 years in good health and CMV-seropositive. Sequencing was carried out using PBMCs. In DNA, the CDR3 is TGTGCCAGCAGCCAAGATCTTACGGGCGAGCAGTACTTC. Its protein product is CASSQDLTGEQYF.